Following are 15 T cell receptor beta chains from one sample sequenced in a study of cytomegalovirus exposure and HLA in healthy donors. Researchers ran the PCR with 60 Vbeta and 13 Jbeta primers. Clones were sequenced by immunoSEQ multiplex PCR, and TCRdb holds only the in-frame ones, with some missing. The data include 30,000 to 35,000 clones; the top ten clones carry about 2.1%. Sequenced: PBMCs. Receptor source: a woman aged 40 to 50 in good health and CMV-seropositive.

The genes are TRBV28 and TRBJ1-6, with D perhaps matching TRBD1 (6 bases). Trimming cost V 1 base and J 7 bases, with 20 bases left between them. CDR1 and CDR2 (germline): MDHEN, SYDVKM. CDR3 length: 18 amino acids. CDR3: CASSLFNSGQGRNSPLHF. CDR3 coding DNA: TGTGCCAGCAGTTTATTCAACTCAGGGCAGGGGCGGAATTCACCCCTCCACTTT.

This sequence joins TRBV5-1 and TRBJ2-3, with D hard to call. Deletions cut 8 bases from V and 2 bases from J, with 6 bases between. Germline CDR1 SGHRS, CDR2 YFSETQ. The CDR3 extends over 11 amino acids. CDR3 sequence (DNA): TGCGCCAGTAGCCTCACAGATACGCAGTATTTT. This sequence encodes CASSLTDTQYF.

The chain is built from TRBV29-1 and TRBJ1-4; D unresolved. The CDR3 extends over 11 amino acids. Germline V gives CDR1 SQVTM, CDR2 ANQGSEA. Trimming took off 6 bases at V and 8 bases at J, with 10 bases between the two ends. The CDR3 spells CSVAGGEKLFF. As DNA, the CDR3 is TGCAGCGTGGCGGGAGGGGAAAAACTGTTTTTT.

CDR3 coding DNA: TGCGCCAGCAGCCAGGAACTAGCGAGAGTGAACGAGCAGTACTTC. It encodes CASSQELARVNEQYF. The rearrangement joins TRBV4-3 to TRBJ2-7, with 7 bases matching TRBD2. Germline assignment: CDR1 LGHNA and CDR2 YSLEER. V gave up 3 bases and J gave up 5 bases; unmatched junction bases: 10. CDR3 length: 15 amino acids.

V is TRBV18 and J is TRBJ2-3, with D perhaps TRBD2 (6 bases). The germline CDR1 and CDR2 sequences are KGHSH and LQKENI. This CDR3 contains 13 residues. Trimming cost V 3 bases and J 2 bases, with 6 bases left between them. The CDR3 coding sequence is TGTGCCAGCTCACCGGACTACACAGATACGCAGTATTTT. It specifies CASSPDYTDTQYF. Filled out from reference TRBV18 and TRBJ2-3, the complete variable domain reads NAGVMQNPRHLVRRRGQEARLRCSPMKGHSHVYWYRQLPEEGLKFMVYLQKENIIDESGMPKERFSAEFPKEGPSILRIQQVVRGDSAAYFCASSPDYTDTQYFGPGTRLTVL.

The V and J genes are TRBV6-5 and TRBJ2-2, with no clear D. The CDR3 sequence is 15 residues long. Per the germline V gene, CDR1 is MNHEY and CDR2 is SVGAGI. V lost 5 bases and J 6 bases, leaving 16 bases between the germline ends. CDR3 protein: CASSQIGGGPGELFF. The DNA for the CDR3 is TGTGCCAGCAGTCAAATAGGTGGTGGGCCCGGGGAGCTGTTTTTT.

The V gene is TRBV29-1, the J gene TRBJ2-2; tentative D call: TRBD1 (5 bases). This CDR3 spans 14 amino acids. Germline V CDR1 and CDR2: SQVTM, ANQGSEA. Trimming pared 6 bases from V and 1 base from J, leaving 12 bases between. The CDR3 protein is CSVSGILNTGELFF. Here the CDR3 DNA reads TGCAGCGTCTCAGGGATCCTGAACACCGGGGAGCTGTTTTTT.

The chain recombines TRBV6-6 with TRBJ2-1; D is perhaps TRBD1 (5 bases). The CDR3 contains 12 residues. Germline V gene data show CDR1 as MNHNY and CDR2 as SVGAGI (reference sequence). V gave up 6 bases and J gave up 10 bases, with 13 bases separating them. The CDR3 DNA reads as TGTGCCAGCAGGGGCTCCGCAGGGGAGCAGTTCTTC. It translates to CASRGSAGEQFF.

The rearrangement joins TRBV4-3 to TRBJ2-3, with D hard to call. CDR3 length: 16 residues. Germline CDR1 is LGHNA and CDR2 is YSLEER. V lost 0 bases and J lost 6, with 16 bases in between. CDR3 region: CASSQDRSWAWDTQYF. As DNA, the CDR3 is TGCGCCAGCAGCCAAGATCGGTCGTGGGCCTGGGATACGCAGTATTTT.

V usage is TRBV27 and J usage is TRBJ2-7, with 9 bases that match TRBD1. The junction had 7 bases not matched to a gene; V was cut back by 6 bases and J by 1 base. Germline V lookup: CDR1 MNHEY, CDR2 SMNVEV (reference sequence). The length of the CDR3 is 15 residues. In nucleotides, the CDR3 is TGTGCCAGCAGGGTACAGGGGGCGCAGTCCTACGAGCAGTACTTC. It encodes CASRVQGAQSYEQYF.

The chain employs TRBV30 and TRBJ2-7; D is perhaps TRBD2 (5 bases). CDR3 size: 12 residues. V lost 1 base and J lost 6, with 10 bases in between. Germline V lookup: CDR1 GTSNPN, CDR2 SVGIG (reference sequence). CDR3 residues: CAWSGVGSEQYF. The CDR3 coding sequence is TGTGCCTGGAGTGGGGTGGGGAGCGAGCAGTACTTC.

This chain uses TRBV19 with TRBJ2-7; 8 bases fit TRBD1. The CDR3 covers 14 residues. CDR1 and CDR2 from the germline V gene are LNHDA and SQIVND (reference sequence). Trimming took 5 bases from V and 0 from J; bases not matched to a gene: 3. The CDR3 DNA reads TGTGCCAGTAGTGTGGGACAGGTCTCCTACGAGCAGTACTTC. Residues: CASSVGQVSYEQYF.

The chain has TRBV7-9 and TRBJ1-2; D remains ambiguous. The CDR3 totals 12 residues. Germline CDR1 reads SEHNR; CDR2 reads FQNEAQ (reference sequence). V was clipped by 3 bases and J by 5 bases, with 7 bases between them. CDR3 in DNA: TGTGCCAGCAGCTTTTTGGAGTATGGCTACACCTTC. Protein product: CASSFLEYGYTF.

The J gene is TRBJ2-7, the V gene TRBV6-1; 10 bases map to TRBD2. This CDR3 is built from 17 residues. CDR1 and CDR2 (germline): MNHNS, SASEGT. Unmatched junction bases numbered 10, after V lost 2 bases and J lost 3 bases. The CDR3 DNA sequence: TGTGCCAGCAGTGAATTTTCCTTAGGGACTAGCGTCTACGAGCAGTACTTC. Amino acid sequence: CASSEFSLGTSVYEQYF.

The chain recombines TRBV9 with TRBJ2-5, with TRBD1 matching over 9 bases. With the DNA end fitting TRBJ2-7 better, the J assignment may be wrong. Looked up from germline, CDR1 is SGDLS and CDR2 is YYNGEE. CDR3 length: 14 residues. The CDR3 sequence is CASSSGTGSYEQYF. CDR3 in DNA: TGTGCCAGCAGCTCCGGGACAGGGTCCTACGAGCAGTACTTC.